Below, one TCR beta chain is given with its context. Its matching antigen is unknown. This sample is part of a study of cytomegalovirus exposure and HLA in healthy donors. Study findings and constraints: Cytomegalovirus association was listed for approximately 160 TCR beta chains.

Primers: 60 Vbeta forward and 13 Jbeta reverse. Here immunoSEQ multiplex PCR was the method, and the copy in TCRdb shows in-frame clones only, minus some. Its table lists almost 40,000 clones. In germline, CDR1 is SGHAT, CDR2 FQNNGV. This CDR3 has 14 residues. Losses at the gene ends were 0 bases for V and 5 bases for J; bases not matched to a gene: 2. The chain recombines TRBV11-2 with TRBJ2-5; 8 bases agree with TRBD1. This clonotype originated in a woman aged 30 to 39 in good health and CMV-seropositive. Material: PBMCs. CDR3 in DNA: TGTGCCAGCAGCTTAGACAGGGGGCCCGAGACCCAGTACTTC. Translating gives CASSLDRGPETQYF.